This T cell receptor (beta chain) was retrieved from a study of a mutant IDH1 vaccine in newly diagnosed glioma. Overall study context: Of the patients given treatment, around 60% were male and around 40% were female, and a mean age of about 40 years was recorded. Patients previously underwent radiotherapy, temozolomide, or both, and most underwent both.

Study-wide results and limits: No link was apparently found between pseudoprogression and changes in top peripheral T cell clonotypes.

Germline V gene sequence: CDR1 SGHAT, CDR2 FQNNGV. The CDR3 extends over 13 amino acids. Trimming stripped 2 bases from V and 1 base from J, with 5 bases between. The data were produced by immunoSEQ multiplex PCR, yet TCRdb's version contains in-frame clones alone and is incomplete. The sample records over 45,000 clones, 75% to 95% being singletons. Points on this clone: Its antigen is still unknown.

Sample time point: baseline, week 1 (first vaccination visit). Treatment: pre-vaccination baseline after standard-of-care therapy. The V call is TRBV11-2, the J call TRBJ1-1; D unclear. The input for sequencing was PBMCs, taken from a glioma patient treated with radiotherapy, temozolomide or both. The sequence was collected from a man aged 50 to 60 with glioma. CDR3 in amino acids: CASSLTRNTEAFF. For the CDR3, the DNA is TGTGCCAGCAGCTTAACCAGGAACACTGAAGCTTTCTTT.